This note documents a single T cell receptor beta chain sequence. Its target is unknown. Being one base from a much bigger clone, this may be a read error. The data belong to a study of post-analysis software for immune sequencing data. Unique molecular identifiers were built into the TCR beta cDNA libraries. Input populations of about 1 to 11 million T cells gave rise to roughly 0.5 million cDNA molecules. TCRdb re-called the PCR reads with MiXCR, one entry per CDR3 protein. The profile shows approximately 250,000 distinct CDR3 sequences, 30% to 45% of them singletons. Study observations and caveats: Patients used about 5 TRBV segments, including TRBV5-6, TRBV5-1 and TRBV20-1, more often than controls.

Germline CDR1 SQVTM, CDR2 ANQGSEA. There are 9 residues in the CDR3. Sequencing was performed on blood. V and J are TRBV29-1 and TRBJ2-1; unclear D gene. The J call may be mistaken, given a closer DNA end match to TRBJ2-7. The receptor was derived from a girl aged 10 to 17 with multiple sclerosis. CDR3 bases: TGCAGCGTTGAAAATGAGCAGTACTTC. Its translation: CSVENEQYF.